Sequencing of this TCR beta chain was carried out in a study of cytomegalovirus exposure and HLA in healthy donors. The data were produced by immunoSEQ multiplex PCR, yet TCRdb's version contains in-frame clones alone and is incomplete. The sample carries about 250,000 clones, roughly 87% recorded once. Per germline, CDR1 SGHVS and CDR2 FQNEAQ. The CDR3 extends over 14 amino acids. Unmatched junction bases numbered 3, after V lost 7 bases and J lost 2 bases. This clone was detected once. The sequence came from a man aged 18 to 29 in good health and CMV-seropositive. V and J are TRBV7-8 and TRBJ2-1; TRBD2 matches 9 bases. Sequencing input: PBMCs. The DNA for the CDR3 is TGTGCCAGCAAGCGGGAGGATCCCTACAATGAGCAGTTCTTC. Translating it yields CASKREDPYNEQFF.